This T cell receptor (beta chain) was sequenced during a study of T cell repertoires in cytomegalovirus infection. Study context: It was recently identified HLA-C-restricted and well-studied HLA-B-restricted CMV epitopes that the study used. Indications came from public TCR beta signatures; they pointed to CMV infection and to a matching HLA type.

V was pared by 3 bases and J by 4 bases, with 7 bases of the junction left unmatched. This CDR3 is built from 15 residues. Germline loops: CDR1 SGHTA, CDR2 FQGTGA. This clonotype was recorded only once. Its antigen is unknown. From the reads, TCRdb called clonotypes with MiXCR, one entry per CDR3 protein. The sample lists 200,000 to 250,000 distinct CDR3 sequences; 35% to 40% were seen once. Study-wide findings and caveats: Individuals carrying CMV plus the relevant HLA were identified by cumulative frequency of public TCR beta families. The ex vivo response was dominated by HLA-C-restricted CMV-specific TCR beta clonotypes.

Sample: CD8+ T cells from cultured PBMCs, taken from culture after CMV antigen stimulation. The chain combines TRBV7-3 with TRBJ2-3, with TRBD2 matching 7 bases. The TCR comes from a human donor in good health (CMV status not recorded). Some clones in this sample may be carry-over from other donors' samples. This CDR3 reads CASSFWTRGADTQYF. In DNA form, the CDR3 reads TGTGCCAGCAGCTTCTGGACTAGAGGGGCAGATACGCAGTATTTT.